This T cell receptor (beta chain) was identified during a study of T cells in Graves' hyperthyroidism and ophthalmopathy. For Graves' hyperthyroidism to be stable, ophthalmopathy could not progress within 18 months. 10 ml of fresh peripheral blood supplied the PBMCs. Study-wide results and caveats: Ophthalmopathy, which appeared later, was predicted by the model a median approximately 6.7 months before onset.

The table lists this clonotype with a few counts. Its target is not known. Amplification targeted TCR beta CDR3 regions from RNA transcripts. With the HTBI primer set, the TCR CDR3 went through a first round of RT-PCR. TCRdb re-analysed the multiplex PCR reads in MiXCR, keeping a single row per CDR3 protein. The sample has approximately 400,000 distinct CDR3 sequences; about 18% are singletons. Per germline, CDR1 SGHRS and CDR2 YFSETQ. This CDR3 spans 15 amino acids. V shed 5 bases, J shed 1 base, and the junction held 7 bases outside the gene matches. V gene TRBV5-1 combines with J gene TRBJ2-5, with 8 bases fitting TRBD2. The material sequenced was blood. This sequence was found in a young woman with Graves' hyperthyroidism. The DNA of the CDR3 is TGCGCCAGCAGTCCCGGGACTAGGGGCCAAGAGACCCAGTACTTC. It codes for CASSPGTRGQETQYF.